The rows below give T cell receptor beta chains drawn from one sample of a study of blood T cell repertoires in COVID-19. The assay was immunoSEQ multiplex PCR, and TCRdb's table has in-frame clones only and misses some. The table shows tens of thousands of clones, with about 89% occurring only once. Sequenced: peripheral blood. The source of these receptors is a man over 45 with COVID-19, enrolled during active disease. The CDR3 runs from the conserved cysteine through the conserved F or W. The D gene is left open where the match is weak. Not every row has a clone size; where given, it reads once, few, many or a size class.

D gene | J gene | V gene | clone size | CDR3 protein | CDR3 DNA
TRBD1 | TRBJ2-1 | TRBV9 | - | CASSVWTGEGEQFF | TGTGCCAGCAGCGTATGGACAGGGGAAGGTGAGCAGTTCTTC
TRBD2 | TRBJ2-7 | TRBV7-2 | few | CASSAGGSIKYEQYF | TGTGCCAGCAGCGCCGGGGGGAGTATTAAGTACGAGCAGTACTTC
TRBD1 | TRBJ1-5 | TRBV5-5 | - | CASSKTGESNQPQHF | TGTGCCAGCAGCAAAACAGGGGAATCCAATCAGCCCCAGCATTTT
- | TRBJ2-3 | TRBV3-1/TRBV3-2 | - | CASSQGSPGVRTDTQYF | TGTGCCAGCAGCCAAGGATCCCCGGGGGTCCGGACAGATACGCAGTATTTT
TRBD1 | TRBJ2-2 | TRBV4-1 | - | CASSQAGQGNAGELFF | TGCGCCAGCAGCCAAGCGGGACAGGGCAATGCCGGGGAGCTGTTTTTT
TRBD2 | TRBJ2-3 | TRBV6-1 | - | CASSEVGSGGRDTQYF | TGTGCCAGCAGTGAAGTCGGTAGCGGGGGTAGAGATACGCAGTATTTT
TRBD1 | TRBJ1-6 | TRBV19 | - | CASSITGQISSYNSPLHF | TGTGCCAGTAGTATAACGGGACAGATAAGCTCCTATAATTCACCCCTCCACTTT
TRBD1 | TRBJ1-2 | TRBV19 | - | CASSRYGQDLRGYTF | TGTGCCAGTAGTAGGTATGGACAGGACCTTCGTGGCTACACCTTC
- | TRBJ2-3 | TRBV30 | - | CAWRKTTSVADTQYF | TGTGCCTGGAGGAAGACTACCTCCGTTGCAGATACGCAGTATTTT
- | TRBJ2-2 | TRBV11-2 | - | CASSSTEKNTGELFF | TGTGCCAGCAGCTCGACAGAAAAGAACACCGGGGAGCTGTTTTTT
TRBD1 | TRBJ1-2 | TRBV18 | once | CASSPPHRGGGYTF | TGTGCCAGCTCACCACCCCACAGGGGTGGTGGCTACACCTTC
- | TRBJ1-5 | TRBV14 | - | CASSQVTAGRSAGGNQPQHF | TGTGCCAGCAGCCAAGTCACCGCGGGGCGTTCCGCCGGCGGCAATCAGCCCCAGCATTTT
- | TRBJ2-5 | TRBV7-2 | - | CASSRLGSSGETQYF | TGTGCCAGCAGCCGTCTCGGGTCGAGCGGGGAGACCCAGTACTTC
- | TRBJ1-2 | TRBV29-1 | few | CSVGPINQVGGYGYTF | TGCAGCGTTGGCCCTATAAATCAAGTTGGAGGCTATGGCTACACCTTC
- | TRBJ1-6 | TRBV27 | - | CASRSNSPLHF | TGTGCCAGCAGGTCAAATTCACCCCTCCACTTT
- | TRBJ2-6 | TRBV2 | - | CASSEEGTGANVLTF | TGTGCCAGCAGTGAAGAGGGGACTGGGGCCAACGTCCTGACTTTC
TRBD2 | TRBJ2-1 | TRBV7-2 | - | CASSPSGGAGLGEQFF | TGTGCCAGCAGCCCTAGCGGGGGGGCAGGCTTAGGTGAGCAGTTCTTC
- | TRBJ2-1 | TRBV5-1 | - | CASSNSGGLSNEQFF | TGCGCCAGCAGCAACTCGGGGGGCCTCAGCAATGAGCAGTTCTTC
TRBD2 | TRBJ2-1 | TRBV4-1 | - | CASSQVGGALLNEQFF | TGCGCCAGCAGCCAAGTCGGGGGGGCTCTCCTCAATGAGCAGTTCTTC
TRBD1 | TRBJ2-7 | TRBV5-1 | - | CASSLAPGQGDEQYF | TGCGCCAGCAGCTTGGCGCCGGGACAGGGAGACGAGCAGTACTTC
- | TRBJ1-1 | TRBV4-3 | - | CASSQGRHRGSTEAFF | TGCGCCAGCAGCCAAGGACGACATCGGGGGAGCACTGAAGCTTTCTTT
- | TRBJ1-1 | TRBV18 | - | CASSPPSVNTEAFF | TGTGCCAGCTCACCACCGTCGGTGAACACTGAAGCTTTCTTT
TRBD1 | TRBJ1-3 | TRBV5-8 | - | CASSFESGTAGNTIYF | TGTGCCAGCAGCTTTGAATCCGGGACAGCGGGAAACACCATATATTTT
- | TRBJ1-4 | TRBV28 | - | CASSLWGGNEKLFF | TGTGCCAGCAGTTTATGGGGGGGGAATGAAAAACTGTTTTTT
TRBD1 | TRBJ1-2 | TRBV7-6 | - | CASSSGGTGPPSYGYTF | TGTGCCAGCAGCTCAGGAGGGACAGGGCCTCCTTCCTATGGCTACACCTTC
- | TRBJ1-3 | TRBV9 | few | CASSTRQGHHSGNTIYF | TGTGCCAGCAGCACACGTCAGGGGCACCACTCTGGAAACACCATATATTTT
- | TRBJ2-3 | TRBV30 | - | CARSQEDTQYF | TGTGCCCGATCCCAGGAAGATACGCAGTATTTT
- | TRBJ1-5 | TRBV5-1 | once | CASSLGAGQPQHF | TGCGCCAGCAGCTTGGGGGCCGGTCAGCCCCAGCATTTT
TRBD2 | TRBJ2-1 | TRBV5-1 | - | CASSLELAGVSYNEQFF | TGCGCCAGCAGCTTGGAACTAGCGGGGGTTTCCTACAATGAGCAGTTCTTC
- | TRBJ2-7 | TRBV6-5 | - | CASRTGSSYEQYF | TGTGCCAGCAGGACAGGATCCTCCTACGAGCAGTACTTC
TRBD1 | TRBJ1-1 | TRBV11-1 | - | CASSPDRANTEAFF | TGTGCCAGCAGCCCAGACAGGGCGAACACTGAAGCTTTCTTT
- | TRBJ2-1 | TRBV20-1 | - | CSASNPRGKYNEQFF | TGCAGTGCTAGTAACCCCCGGGGGAAATACAATGAGCAGTTCTTC
TRBD1 | TRBJ1-6 | TRBV18 | - | CASSPSGQGQSPLHF | TGTGCCAGCTCACCATCCGGACAGGGACAGTCACCCCTCCACTTT
- | TRBJ1-2 | TRBV18 | - | CASSPPVGGNYGYTF | TGTGCCAGCTCACCACCGGTGGGGGGAAACTATGGCTACACCTTC
- | TRBJ1-1 | TRBV7-9 | - | CASSLAENTEAFF | TGTGCCAGCAGTTTGGCCGAGAACACTGAAGCTTTCTTT
- | TRBJ1-6 | TRBV5-1 | - | CASRLASGTNYSPLHF | TGCGCCAGCAGGTTGGCGTCCGGGACAAATTATTCACCCCTCCACTTT
- | TRBJ2-7 | TRBV21-1 | - | CASRFFPGQGF | TGTGCCAGCAGGTTCTTTCCGGGACAGGGCTTC
TRBD2 | TRBJ2-5 | TRBV19 | - | CASKGLAGDETQYF | TGTGCCAGTAAAGGACTAGCGGGGGATGAGACCCAGTACTTC
TRBD2 | TRBJ2-3 | TRBV3-1/TRBV3-2 | - | CASRSSGGLADTQYF | TGTGCCAGCAGATCTAGCGGGGGGCTGGCAGATACGCAGTATTTT
- | TRBJ1-2 | TRBV2 | - | CASSELQRDGYTF | TGTGCCAGCAGTGAGCTTCAACGAGATGGCTACACCTTC
- | TRBJ2-1 | TRBV6-5 | - | CASRGAAYNEQFF | TGTGCCAGCAGGGGGGCGGCCTACAATGAGCAGTTCTTC
- | TRBJ2-1 | TRBV21-1 | - | CASSKAPEEEQFF | TGTGCCAGCAGCAAAGCCCCGGAGGAGGAGCAGTTCTTC
TRBD1 | TRBJ1-2 | TRBV9 | - | CASSVGQGYGYTF | TGTGCCAGCAGCGTAGGACAGGGGTATGGCTACACCTTC
TRBD1 | TRBJ1-3 | TRBV6-5 | - | CASSYRGQVDTIYF | TGTGCCAGCAGTTACCGAGGACAGGTGGACACCATATATTTT
TRBD2 | TRBJ2-1 | TRBV4-2 | - | CASSQEPAGGANEQFF | TGTGCCAGCAGCCAAGAGCCAGCGGGGGGGGCGAATGAGCAGTTCTTC
- | TRBJ2-4 | TRBV21-1 | - | CASSSLDGGVDTNIQYF | TGTGCCAGCAGCTCCCTTGACGGGGGGGTGGACACCAACATTCAGTACTTC
TRBD2 | TRBJ2-1 | TRBV5-1 | - | CASSLEVAGDGEQFF | TGCGCCAGCAGCTTGGAAGTAGCGGGGGACGGTGAGCAGTTCTTC
TRBD1 | TRBJ1-5 | TRBV9 | once | CASSAGTALSSPQHF | TGTGCCAGCAGCGCCGGGACAGCGTTAAGTTCTCCCCAGCATTTT
TRBD1 | TRBJ2-7 | TRBV7-8 | - | CASSFAGGSYEQYF | TGTGCCAGCAGCTTCGCAGGGGGCTCCTACGAGCAGTACTTC
TRBD1 | TRBJ2-7 | TRBV12-3/TRBV12-4 | - | CASSTGGSYEQYF | TGTGCCAGCAGTACAGGGGGCTCCTACGAGCAGTACTTC
TRBD2 | TRBJ2-5 | TRBV3-1/TRBV3-2 | - | CASSQGGASGQTQYF | TGTGCCAGCAGCCAAGGAGGGGCTAGCGGTCAGACCCAGTACTTC
TRBD1 | TRBJ1-6 | TRBV28 | - | CASDRDRGYSPLHF | TGTGCCAGTGACCGGGACAGGGGATATTCACCCCTCCACTTT
TRBD2 | TRBJ2-2 | TRBV24-1 | - | CATRSDGGTGELFF | TGTGCCACCAGGTCGGACGGGGGGACCGGGGAGCTGTTTTTT
- | TRBJ2-7 | TRBV3-1/TRBV3-2 | - | CASSFGTLNEQYF | TGTGCCAGCAGCTTCGGGACTCTCAACGAGCAGTACTTC
- | TRBJ2-3 | TRBV6-5 | - | CASSSRHTDTQYF | TGTGCCAGCAGTTCGCGGCACACAGATACGCAGTATTTT